A selection of T cell receptor beta chains follows, all from one sample in a study of blood T cells in healthy people across ages. TCRdb re-analysed the 5' RACE reads in MiXCR, keeping a single row per CDR3 protein. This table has approximately 820,000 distinct CDR3 sequences, around two fifths appearing once. Sequencing was performed on blood. The receptors were sampled from a man in his sixties in good health. Each CDR3 is given with its conserved first and last residue. A D gene is named only where the DNA matches it firmly. Not all rows give a size; the values are once, few, many and, for expanded clones, a class.

V gene,J gene,clone size,D gene,CDR3 DNA,CDR3 protein
TRBV5-5,TRBJ2-5,NA,NA,TGTGCCAGCAGCTTGGTGCCGGGGAGAGAGACCCAGTACTTC,CASSLVPGRETQYF
TRBV18,TRBJ2-7,NA,TRBD1,TGTGCCAGCACTCCCGGGACAGGGGGTGGCGAGCAGTACTTC,CASTPGTGGGEQYF
TRBV15,TRBJ2-7,many,TRBD1,TGTGCCACCAGCACCCACGGACAGGCCTACGAGCAGTACTTC,CATSTHGQAYEQYF
TRBV29-1,TRBJ2-5,many,NA,TGCAGCGTTGAAGATCTCGGGCAGCCAGGGGCCCAGTACTTC,CSVEDLGQPGAQYF
TRBV3-1,TRBJ1-1,NA,TRBD1,TGTGCCAGCAGCGACCCCCGGGACAGCCCAGAAGCTTTCTTT,CASSDPRDSPEAFF
TRBV9,TRBJ2-7,NA,NA,TGTGCCAGCAGCGTAGCTTCAGGGCCCTACGAGCAGTACTTC,CASSVASGPYEQYF
TRBV3-1,TRBJ2-7,few,TRBD2,TGTGCCAGCAGCCGCGCGGGGGTGTTGGCCTCTGACGAGCAGTACTTC,CASSRAGVLASDEQYF
TRBV12-3/TRBV12-4,TRBJ1-2,NA,NA,TGTGCCAGCAGCACGGTGAGAGGTAGCTATGGCTACACCTTC,CASSTVRGSYGYTF
TRBV6-4,TRBJ2-7,few,NA,TGTGCCAGCAGCACTAAACCCAACGAGCAGTACTTC,CASSTKPNEQYF
TRBV29-1,TRBJ2-1,few,NA,TGCAGCGCCGCCCCCGGGGCAGAGCAGTTCTTC,CSAAPGAEQFF
TRBV4-3,TRBJ2-6,few,NA,TGCGCCAGCAGCCAAGAGTGGCGGCAGGCCTCTGGGGCCAACGTCCTGACTTTC,CASSQEWRQASGANVLTF
TRBV20-1,TRBJ2-3,once,NA,TGCAGTGCTGGCCGGGACAAGGCCCGGTATTTT,CSAGRDKARYF
TRBV12-3/TRBV12-4,TRBJ1-1,NA,TRBD1,TGTGCCAGCAGTCGAACTGACAGGGAAGACACTGAAGCTTTCTTT,CASSRTDREDTEAFF
TRBV28,TRBJ1-5,few,NA,TGTGCCAGCAGCGGACAGAACAATCAGCCCCAGCATTTT,CASSGQNNQPQHF
TRBV20-1,TRBJ2-1,few,TRBD1,TGCAGTGCCGCCGGGACAGGGGCTAGTGAGCAGTTCTTC,CSAAGTGASEQFF
TRBV24-1,TRBJ2-5,NA,NA,TGTGCCGCAAGTCCTGGCGGGGCGGGTGAGACCCAGTACTTC,CAASPGGAGETQYF
TRBV5-1,TRBJ2-5,NA,NA,TGCGCCAGCAGTCCGTTTCCCACGGAGACCCAGTACTTC,CASSPFPTETQYF
TRBV6-1,TRBJ2-2,NA,TRBD1,TGTGCCAGCAGAACGGGACAGGGGGCGATCGGGGAGCTGTTTTTT,CASRTGQGAIGELFF
TRBV19,TRBJ2-2,NA,NA,TGTGCCAGTAGTATTCCCCACCTCGGGGAGCTGTTTTTT,CASSIPHLGELFF
TRBV7-2,TRBJ2-5,NA,TRBD2,TGTGCCAGCAGCTTACAGGTGGGCGCGGGGGGCCAAGAGACCCAGTACTTC,CASSLQVGAGGQETQYF
TRBV2,TRBJ2-1,NA,TRBD2,TGTGCCAGACAAGCAACGACTAGCGGGGATGAGCAGTTCTTC,CARQATTSGDEQFF
TRBV21-1,TRBJ2-1,many,NA,TGTGCCAGCAGCAAAGGACAGAGCTCCTACAATGAGCAGTTCTTC,CASSKGQSSYNEQFF
TRBV6-1,TRBJ2-1,NA,TRBD1,TGTGCCAGCAGAGACAGGGGGGCGGCAAACAATGAGCAGTTCTTC,CASRDRGAANNEQFF
TRBV7-9,TRBJ2-3,NA,NA,TGTGCCACTAGCCAGGACCCGAGCACAGATACGCAGTATTTT,CATSQDPSTDTQYF
TRBV20-1,TRBJ2-1,few,TRBD1,TGCAGTGCTAGTGGCAGCAGGGACAGCTCCTACGAGCAGTTCTTC,CSASGSRDSSYEQFF
TRBV18,TRBJ2-1,NA,NA,TGTGCCAGCGCACCCGACAGCAATGAGCAGTTCTTC,CASAPDSNEQFF
TRBV12-3/TRBV12-4,TRBJ1-1,NA,TRBD1,TGTGCCAGCAGTTTAAGGGACAGGGCTAACACTGAAGCTTTCTTT,CASSLRDRANTEAFF
TRBV9,TRBJ1-1,NA,NA,TGCGCCAGCAGCGGGCGCCTGAACACTGAAGCTTTCTTT,CASSGRLNTEAFF
TRBV12-3/TRBV12-4,TRBJ2-1,once,TRBD1,TGTGCCAGCAGCGAGGACAGGGTGCAGTTCTTC,CASSEDRVQFF
TRBV5-6,TRBJ2-5,NA,NA,TGTGCCAGCAGTCGACGGTATGGGGCGAGGGGTGCCCAGTACTTC,CASSRRYGARGAQYF
TRBV20-1,TRBJ2-5,few,TRBD2,TGCAGTGCTAAAAGCGGGGGCACAATGGGGACCCAGTACTTC,CSAKSGGTMGTQYF
TRBV29-1,TRBJ2-5,NA,NA,TGCAGCGTTGGGCGAGGCGACACCCAGGAGACCCAGTACTTC,CSVGRGDTQETQYF
TRBV29-1,TRBJ1-4,NA,NA,TGCAGCGTTGCCGCCGCAACTAATGAAAAACTGTTTTTT,CSVAAATNEKLFF
TRBV30,TRBJ2-7,NA,NA,TGTGCCTGGAGTCATGAGGGATTAACCTACGAGCAGTACTTC,CAWSHEGLTYEQYF
TRBV4-1,TRBJ2-3,NA,NA,TGCGCCAGCAGCCAAGGACGAGGATACACAGATACGCAGTATTTT,CASSQGRGYTDTQYF
TRBV4-1,TRBJ2-6,many,NA,TGCGCCAGCAGCCAAGCAGGGACCGGGGCCAACGTCCTGACTTTC,CASSQAGTGANVLTF
TRBV7-6,TRBJ2-5,NA,TRBD2,TGTGCCAGCAGTCTCAAAGCGGGAGCACAAGAGACCCAGTACTTC,CASSLKAGAQETQYF
TRBV28,TRBJ2-7,many,NA,TGTGCCAGCAGTCAAGGACAGCTTCTTGGCTCCTACGAGCAGTACTTC,CASSQGQLLGSYEQYF
TRBV15,TRBJ2-3,few,NA,TGTGCCACCAGCAGAGCAGGCTCGGGAGATACGCAGTATTTT,CATSRAGSGDTQYF
TRBV10-3,TRBJ2-2,NA,NA,TGTGCCATCAGTGAGGGTGATGGTAAGAACACCGGGGAGCTGTTTTTT,CAISEGDGKNTGELFF